This T cell receptor (beta chain) appears in the sequencing data of a study of T-cell reconstitution after alpha-beta-depleted transplantation in children. Study-level results: Reports say that about two months after transplant, the alpha-beta T cells came out of several hundred graft clones that had expanded.

Preparation of the TCRbeta library involved a method that used unique molecular identifiers. TCRdb passed the PCR reads through MiXCR, listing each CDR3 protein once. In the table there are under 250,000 distinct CDR3 sequences, 24% of which are singletons. For this clonotype: The antigen is unknown.

Germline V CDR1 and CDR2: SEHNR, FQNEAQ (reference sequence). The CDR3 sequence is 16 residues long. Trimming left V 1 base short and J 7 bases short, with 16 bases between. The sequence was obtained from a female patient between 2 and 10 years old who had a stem cell transplant for congenital amegakaryocytic thrombocytopenia, so the T cells may come from the graft donor. The J gene is TRBJ2-2, the V gene TRBV7-9, with a tentative D call TRBD2 (5 bases). The source was PBMCs, mostly from graft donor cells, collected 360 days after TCRalphabeta/CD19-depleted stem cell transplant. The DNA of the CDR3 is TGTGCCAGCAGCTTAGTCGGTCCCGAGGGTGTCGGGGAGCTGTTTTTT. Its protein is CASSLVGPEGVGELFF.